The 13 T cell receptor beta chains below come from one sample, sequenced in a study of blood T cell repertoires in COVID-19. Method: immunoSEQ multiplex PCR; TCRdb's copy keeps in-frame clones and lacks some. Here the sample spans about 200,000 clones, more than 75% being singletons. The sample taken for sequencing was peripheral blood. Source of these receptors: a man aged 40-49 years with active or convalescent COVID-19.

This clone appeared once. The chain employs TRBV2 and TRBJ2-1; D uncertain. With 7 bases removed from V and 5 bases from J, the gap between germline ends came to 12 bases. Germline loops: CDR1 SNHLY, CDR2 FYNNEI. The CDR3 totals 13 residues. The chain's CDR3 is CASKYRVNNEQFF. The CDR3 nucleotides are TGTGCCAGCAAATACCGAGTCAACAATGAGCAGTTCTTC. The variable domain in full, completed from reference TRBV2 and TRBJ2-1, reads EPEVTQTPSHQVTQMGQEVILRCVPISNHLYFYWYRQILGQKVEFLVSFYNNEISEKSEIFDDQFSVERPDGSNFTLKIRSTKLEDSAMYFCASKYRVNNEQFFGPGTRLTVL.

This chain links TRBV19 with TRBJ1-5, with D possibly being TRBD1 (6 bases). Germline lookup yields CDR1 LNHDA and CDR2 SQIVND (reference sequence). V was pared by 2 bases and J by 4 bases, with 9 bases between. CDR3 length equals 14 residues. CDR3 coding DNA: TGTGCCAGTAGTATATGGGACAAAAATCAGCCCCAGCATTTT. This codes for CASSIWDKNQPQHF.

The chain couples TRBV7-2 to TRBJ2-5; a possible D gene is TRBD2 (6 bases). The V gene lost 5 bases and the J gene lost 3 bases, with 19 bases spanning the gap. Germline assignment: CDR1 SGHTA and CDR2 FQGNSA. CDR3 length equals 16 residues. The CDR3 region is CASSRARGGIEETQYF. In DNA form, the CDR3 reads TGTGCCAGCAGCCGTGCCCGGGGAGGTATAGAAGAGACCCAGTACTTC.

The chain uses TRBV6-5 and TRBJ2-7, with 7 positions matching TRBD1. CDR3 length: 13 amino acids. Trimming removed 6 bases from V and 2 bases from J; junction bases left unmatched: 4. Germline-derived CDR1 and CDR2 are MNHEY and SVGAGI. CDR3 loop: CASRSGQAYEQYF. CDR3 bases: TGTGCCAGCAGATCCGGACAGGCCTACGAGCAGTACTTC.

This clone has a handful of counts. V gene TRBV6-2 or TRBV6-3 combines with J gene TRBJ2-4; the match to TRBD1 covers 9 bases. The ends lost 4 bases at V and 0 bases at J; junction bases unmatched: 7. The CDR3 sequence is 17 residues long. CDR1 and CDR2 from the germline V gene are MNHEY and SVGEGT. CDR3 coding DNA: TGTGCCAGCAGTTCATGGGACAGGGTTTCAGCCAAAAACATTCAGTACTTC. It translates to CASSSWDRVSAKNIQYF.

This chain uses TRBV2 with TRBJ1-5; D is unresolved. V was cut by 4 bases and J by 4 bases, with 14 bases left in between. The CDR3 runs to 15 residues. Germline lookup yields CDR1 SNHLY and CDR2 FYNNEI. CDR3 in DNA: TGTGCCAGCAGTGGAATTGAGGAGTCAAATCAGCCCCAGCATTTT. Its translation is CASSGIEESNQPQHF.

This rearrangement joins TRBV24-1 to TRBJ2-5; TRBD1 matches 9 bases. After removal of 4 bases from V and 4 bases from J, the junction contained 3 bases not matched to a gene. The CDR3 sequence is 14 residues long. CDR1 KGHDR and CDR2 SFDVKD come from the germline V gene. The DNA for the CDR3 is TGTGCCACCAGTGACCGGGGACAGGGAGAGACCCAGTACTTC. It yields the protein CATSDRGQGETQYF.

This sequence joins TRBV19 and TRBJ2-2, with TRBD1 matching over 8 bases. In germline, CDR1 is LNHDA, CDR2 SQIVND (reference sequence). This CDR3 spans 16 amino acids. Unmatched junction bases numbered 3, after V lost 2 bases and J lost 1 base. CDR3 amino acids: CASSIRGTGNTGELFF. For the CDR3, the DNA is TGTGCCAGTAGTATACGCGGGACAGGGAACACCGGGGAGCTGTTTTTT.

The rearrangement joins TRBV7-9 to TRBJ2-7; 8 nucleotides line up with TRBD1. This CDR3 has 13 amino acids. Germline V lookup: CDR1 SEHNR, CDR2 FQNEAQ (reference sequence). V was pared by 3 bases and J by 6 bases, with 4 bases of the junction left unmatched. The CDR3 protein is CASSFQGAGEQYF. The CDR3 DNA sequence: TGTGCCAGCAGCTTTCAGGGGGCCGGCGAGCAGTACTTC.

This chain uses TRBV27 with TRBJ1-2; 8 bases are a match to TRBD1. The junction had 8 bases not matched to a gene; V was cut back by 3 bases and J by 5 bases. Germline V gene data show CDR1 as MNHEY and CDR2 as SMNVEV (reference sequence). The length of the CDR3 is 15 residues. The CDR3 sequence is CASSLRAGGLYGYTF. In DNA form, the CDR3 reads TGTGCCAGCAGTTTGCGTGCAGGGGGCCTATATGGCTACACCTTC.

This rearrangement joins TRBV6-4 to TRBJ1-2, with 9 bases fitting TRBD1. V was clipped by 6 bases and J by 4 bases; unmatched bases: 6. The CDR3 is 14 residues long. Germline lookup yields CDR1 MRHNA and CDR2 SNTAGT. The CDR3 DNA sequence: TGTGCCAGCAGGGGAGGGACAGGGAGCTATGGCTACACCTTC. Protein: CASRGGTGSYGYTF.

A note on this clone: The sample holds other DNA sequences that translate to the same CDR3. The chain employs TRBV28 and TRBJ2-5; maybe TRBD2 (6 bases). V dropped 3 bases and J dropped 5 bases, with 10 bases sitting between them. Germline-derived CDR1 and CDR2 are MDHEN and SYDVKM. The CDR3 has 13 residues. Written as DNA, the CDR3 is TGTGCCAGCAGTTTTGCAGGAGGGGAGACCCAGTACTTC. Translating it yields CASSFAGGETQYF.

The CDR3 nucleotides are TGTGCCAGCAGTCCAGGGGGTATTGGCGGAAACACCATATATTTT. Its protein product is CASSPGGIGGNTIYF. V and J are TRBV6-5 and TRBJ1-3; 7 bases align to TRBD1. Trimming cost V 5 bases and J 4 bases; bases outside gene matches: 8. The CDR3 totals 15 residues. Looked up from germline, CDR1 is MNHEY and CDR2 is SVGAGI.